Listed below are T cell receptor beta chains from one sample, sequenced in a study of regulatory dendritic cells for organ transplantation. Assay: immunoSEQ multiplex PCR; the TCRdb copy retains only in-frame clones and omits some. The sample shows approximately 35,000 clones, approximately 91% of them seen only once. Sequenced: naive CD4+ T cells from blood. All receptors derive from a human donor in good health. CDR3s include the opening cysteine and the closing phenylalanine or tryptophan. The D gene is left open where the match is weak. Clone size is not always given. Where it is, it says once, few, many or a class for expanded clones.

clone size	D gene	V gene	J gene	CDR3 protein	CDR3 DNA
-	TRBD1	TRBV20-1	TRBJ2-7	CSARTGGPQYF	TGCAGTGCTAGGACAGGGGGCCCGCAGTACTTC
-	TRBD2	TRBV7-2	TRBJ2-1	CASSFWAGVSYNEQFF	TGTGCCAGCAGCTTTTGGGCGGGAGTCTCCTACAATGAGCAGTTCTTC
-	-	TRBV5-4	TRBJ1-2	CASSLALVASYGYTF	TGTGCCAGCAGTTTGGCCCTGGTAGCGAGCTATGGCTACACCTTC
-	-	TRBV9	TRBJ2-7	CASSPLLDLSEQYF	TGTGCCAGCAGCCCGTTACTAGATCTGTCCGAGCAGTACTTC
-	-	TRBV15	TRBJ1-2	CATSRVLTDNYGYTF	TGTGCCACCAGCAGAGTCTTAACCGACAACTATGGCTACACCTTC
-	-	TRBV29-1	TRBJ2-7	CSGRVGGLGSYEQYF	TGCAGCGGTAGAGTAGGAGGATTAGGGTCCTACGAGCAGTACTTC
-	-	TRBV28	TRBJ1-4	CASGIRTATNEKLFF	TGTGCCAGCGGGATAAGGACAGCAACTAATGAAAAACTGTTTTTT
-	-	TRBV27	TRBJ2-7	CASSFLTGGSYEQYF	TGTGCCAGCAGTTTTCTTACTGGGGGGTCCTACGAGCAGTACTTC
-	TRBD2	TRBV5-4	TRBJ2-1	CASSGRGTSEFF	TGTGCCAGCAGCGGACGCGGGACTAGTGAGTTCTTC
-	-	TRBV28	TRBJ1-6	CASSLWQGRNSPLHF	TGTGCCAGCAGTTTATGGCAGGGGAGGAATTCACCCCTCCACTTT
few	-	TRBV27	TRBJ1-1	CASSIQGNTEAFF	TGTGCCAGCAGTATTCAGGGGAACACTGAAGCTTTCTTT
-	-	TRBV4-1	TRBJ2-5	CASSQDPGGGVEGETQYF	TGCGCCAGCAGCCAAGACCCGGGCGGGGGCGTCGAGGGAGAGACCCAGTACTTC
-	-	TRBV9	TRBJ1-6	CASSEDLQNSPLHF	TGTGCCAGCAGCGAAGATTTGCAGAACTCACCCCTCCACTTT
-	TRBD1	TRBV7-2	TRBJ1-2	CASTLTSGQAYGYTF	TGTGCCTCGACACTTACTTCGGGACAGGCCTATGGCTACACCTTC
few	-	TRBV10-1	TRBJ1-4	CASSDPGRAEGKLFF	TGCGCCAGCAGTGATCCAGGGAGAGCCGAGGGAAAACTGTTTTTT
-	-	TRBV7-7	TRBJ2-1	CASSFLRASEQFF	TGTGCTAGCAGCTTCCTCAGGGCAAGTGAGCAGTTCTTC
-	TRBD1	TRBV23-1	TRBJ2-5	CASSHPGQEQETQYF	TGCGCCAGCAGTCATCCGGGACAGGAACAAGAGACCCAGTACTTC
-	TRBD1	TRBV7-9	TRBJ1-4	CASSRDRSDEKLFF	TGTGCCAGCAGCCGGGACAGATCAGATGAAAAACTGTTTTTT
-	TRBD2	TRBV10-2	TRBJ2-5	CATPGLAGGGETQYF	TGCGCCACCCCGGGACTAGCGGGGGGAGGGGAGACCCAGTACTTC
once	-	TRBV6-5	TRBJ2-3	CASKTPLRDTQYF	TGTGCCAGCAAAACCCCCCTCCGGGATACGCAGTATTTT
-	TRBD1	TRBV5-4	TRBJ1-4	CASSAGQPIANEKLFF	TGTGCCAGCAGCGCGGGACAGCCAATAGCTAATGAAAAACTGTTTTTT
-	TRBD2	TRBV5-4	TRBJ2-7	CASSWTSGGTYEQYF	TGTGCCAGCAGCTGGACTAGCGGGGGCACCTACGAGCAGTACTTC
-	-	TRBV7-9	TRBJ1-1	CASSLFTEAFF	TGTGCCAGCAGCTTATTTACTGAAGCTTTCTTT
-	TRBD2	TRBV7-2	TRBJ2-1	CASRYRLAGGWEQFF	TGTGCCAGCAGGTATCGACTAGCGGGAGGATGGGAGCAGTTCTTC
-	TRBD1	TRBV18	TRBJ2-3	CASSLTGVTDTQYF	TGTGCCAGCTCCCTTACAGGGGTCACAGATACGCAGTATTTT
-	-	TRBV7-2	TRBJ2-2	CASSLTRGNTGELFF	TGTGCCAGCAGCCTCACCCGCGGGAACACCGGGGAGCTGTTTTTT
-	TRBD1	TRBV2	TRBJ1-1	CASSLDRGNTEAFF	TGTGCCAGCAGTTTGGACAGGGGTAACACTGAAGCTTTCTTT
-	-	TRBV7-8	TRBJ2-5	CASSRRGMTTVETQYF	TGTGCCAGCAGCCGAAGAGGTATGACGACCGTAGAGACCCAGTACTTC